This T cell receptor (beta chain) was sequenced in a study of CD4 T cells in relation to SARS-CoV-2 and coronaviruses. Study details: After roughly eleven days of antigen culture, PBMC TCR beta CDR3s were sequenced.

CD4+ T cells from unexposed donors were obtained before the COVID-19 pandemic (2011-2018). Isolation of CD4+ T cells took place after 10 days in culture. In the case of this clone: Its antigen is unidentified.

Sequencing used immunoSEQ multiplex PCR; TCRdb keeps in-frame clones, though not all of them. In the table there are about 16,000 clones, 82% of which are singletons. Sequenced input: CD4+ T cells from PBMCs, cultured in vitro. The receptor comes from a human donor in good health.

As DNA, the CDR3 is TGCGCCAGCAGCTTGGATGGGGCAGGGACAGAGCTAAGGACCCAGTACTTC. It is translated as CASSLDGAGTELRTQYF. This chain links TRBV5-1 with TRBJ2-5; TRBD1 agrees at 7 bases. Looked up from germline, CDR1 is SGHRS and CDR2 is YFSETQ. This CDR3 is 17 amino acids long. The ends lost 0 bases at V and 7 bases at J; junction bases unmatched: 15.